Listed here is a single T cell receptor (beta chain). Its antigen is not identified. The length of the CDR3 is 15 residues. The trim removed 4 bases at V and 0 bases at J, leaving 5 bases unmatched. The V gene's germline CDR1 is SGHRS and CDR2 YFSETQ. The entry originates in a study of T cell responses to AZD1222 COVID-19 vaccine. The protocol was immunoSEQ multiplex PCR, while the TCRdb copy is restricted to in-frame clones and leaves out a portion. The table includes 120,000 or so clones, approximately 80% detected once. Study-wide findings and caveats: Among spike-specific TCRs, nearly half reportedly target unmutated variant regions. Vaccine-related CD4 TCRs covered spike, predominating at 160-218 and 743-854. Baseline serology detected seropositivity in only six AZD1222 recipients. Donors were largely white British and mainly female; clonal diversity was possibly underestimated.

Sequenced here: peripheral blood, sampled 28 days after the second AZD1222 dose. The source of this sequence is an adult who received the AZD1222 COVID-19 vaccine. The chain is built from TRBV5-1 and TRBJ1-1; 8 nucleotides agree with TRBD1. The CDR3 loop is CASSQTGGVNTEAFF. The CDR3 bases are TGCGCCAGCAGCCAAACAGGGGGAGTGAACACTGAAGCTTTCTTT.